The next 13 T cell receptor beta chains were all read from a single sample in a study of immune cell composition in non-small cell lung cancer. Data came from immunoSEQ multiplex PCR; TCRdb stores just in-frame clones and leaves some out. The table shows about 7,600 clones, with under 80% occurring only once. Specimen: lung tumor tissue. Receptors originate from a human donor with non-small cell lung cancer.

The V gene is TRBV27, the J gene TRBJ2-1; no reliable D call. CDR3 length equals 16 residues. Trimming cost V 5 bases and J 0 bases, with 14 bases left between them. CDR1 and CDR2 (germline): MNHEY, SMNVEV (reference sequence). CDR3 region: CASSADTATSYNEQFF. CDR3 nucleotide sequence: TGTGCCAGCAGTGCCGATACAGCGACCTCCTACAATGAGCAGTTCTTC.

This clone was observed a few times. The rearrangement joins TRBV5-1 to TRBJ2-7, with D maybe TRBD1 (6 bases). This CDR3 comprises 15 residues. V gave up 1 base and J gave up 4 bases, with 15 bases separating them. Germline assignment: CDR1 SGHRS and CDR2 YFSETQ. The CDR3, as DNA: TGCGCCAGCAGCTTGAGTGGACAGATATTTTACGAGCAGTACTTC. Protein: CASSLSGQIFYEQYF.

This chain uses TRBV6-1 with TRBJ2-6; a weak D match, TRBD1 (6 bases). From germline, CDR1 is MNHNS and CDR2 SASEGT. Trimming removed 5 bases at V and 12 bases at J, with 14 bases between. The length of the CDR3 is 13 residues. In DNA, the CDR3 is TGTGCCAGCAGTTTGGGGACATCCAGCGTCCTGACTTTC. Protein product: CASSLGTSSVLTF.

This chain links TRBV7-9 with TRBJ2-5, with 8 bases aligning to TRBD1. The CDR3 length is 15 residues. Germline CDR1 is SEHNR and CDR2 is FQNEAQ (reference sequence). V trimming: 5 bases; J trimming: 3 bases; junction bases outside the gene matches: 8. CDR3 DNA: TGTGCCAGCAGCCCTCGAACAGGGGGAAAAGAGACCCAGTACTTC. Its protein product is CASSPRTGGKETQYF.

In its sample, this clone was seen a few times. The rearrangement joins TRBV18 to TRBJ2-7; D tentatively reads TRBD1 or TRBD2 (5 bases each). The V end lost 1 base, the J end lost 3 bases, and 19 bases lay between the germline ends. This CDR3 spans 17 amino acids. Germline lookup yields CDR1 KGHSH and CDR2 LQKENI. This CDR3 is CASSPRYSQGPGYEQYF. CDR3 DNA: TGTGCCAGCTCACCACGCTATTCCCAGGGACCAGGCTACGAGCAGTACTTC.

The genes are TRBV6-1 and TRBJ1-1; a weak D match, TRBD1 (5 bases). V lost 8 bases, J lost 8 bases, and 9 bases lay in between. The CDR3 contains 10 residues. Per germline, CDR1 MNHNS and CDR2 SASEGT. CDR3 nucleotide sequence: TGTGCCAGCGGTCGGACAGAAGCTTTCTTT. Its translation is CASGRTEAFF.

This rearrangement joins TRBV10-3 to TRBJ1-4; D possibly corresponds to TRBD1 (6 bases). The CDR3 is made up of 13 amino acids. Germline V CDR1 and CDR2: ENHRY, SYGVKD. V was pared by 7 bases and J by 8 bases, with 14 bases between. CDR3 bases: TGTGCCATCAATCGGGACACGAAAGAAAAACTGTTTTTT. Translating it yields CAINRDTKEKLFF.

With regard to this clone: At the DNA level, this CDR3 is encoded by other sequences in the same sample as well. V gene TRBV7-9 combines with J gene TRBJ1-1; D gene unclear. V was trimmed by 2 bases and J by 5 bases, leaving 3 bases between them. Germline V lookup: CDR1 SEHNR, CDR2 FQNEAQ (reference sequence). The CDR3 is made up of 11 amino acids. The CDR3, as DNA: TGTGCCAGCAGCTTAATTACTGAAGCTTTCTTT. Its translation is CASSLITEAFF. The whole variable domain, remainder taken from reference TRBV7-9 and TRBJ1-1, is DTGVSQNPRHKITKRGQNVTFRCDPISEHNRLYWYRQTLGQGPEFLTYFQNEAQLEKSRLLSDRFSAERPKGSFSTLEIQRTEQGDSAMYLCASSLITEAFFGQGTRLTVV.

The J gene is TRBJ2-1, the V gene TRBV7-4; 8 bases match TRBD2. The V segment lost 11 bases and the J segment 5 bases; nucleotides outside the gene matches: 11. Germline CDR1 reads SGHVT; CDR2 reads SQSDAQ. This CDR3 has 14 amino acids. Here the CDR3 reads CASKPGGIDNEQFF. The CDR3 DNA follows: TGTGCCTCTAAGCCGGGGGGGATCGACAATGAGCAGTTCTTC.

This clone was recorded only once. The chain links TRBV18 to TRBJ1-2; D remains unclear. Germline V gene sequence: CDR1 KGHSH, CDR2 LQKENI. The CDR3 is made up of 15 amino acids. V shed 0 bases and J shed 4 bases, with 12 bases lying between them. CDR3 amino acids: CASSPPPESSYGYTF. Written as DNA, the CDR3 is TGTGCCAGCTCACCACCTCCCGAGAGCTCCTATGGCTACACCTTC.

This sequence joins TRBV7-2 and TRBJ1-4; D gene ambiguous. Looked up from germline, CDR1 is SGHTA and CDR2 is FQGNSA. Trimming pared 1 base from V and 0 bases from J, leaving 9 bases between. The CDR3 is 16 amino acids. CDR3 amino acids: CASSLVAAATNEKLFF. CDR3 in DNA: TGTGCCAGCAGCTTAGTGGCAGCGGCAACTAATGAAAAACTGTTTTTT.

This clone was picked up a small number of times. The chain joins TRBV2 to TRBJ1-1; possible D gene TRBD1, 6 bases. Germline V gene data show CDR1 as SNHLY and CDR2 as FYNNEI. Trimming took 6 bases from V and 2 from J, leaving 16 bases between them. The CDR3 covers 15 residues. The CDR3 sequence: CASSRGQGRNTEAFF. CDR3 in DNA: TGTGCCAGCAGCCGAGGGCAGGGGCGAAACACTGAAGCTTTCTTT.

This clone was counted once. The chain combines TRBV29-1 with TRBJ1-5; D is uncertain. Per the germline V gene, CDR1 is SQVTM and CDR2 is ANQGSEA. Between the trimmed V and J ends, which lost 3 bases and 7 bases, there was a span of 13 bases. The CDR3 loop spans 13 amino acids. CDR3 DNA: TGCAGCGTTGATGGCGGAGGCCGACAGCCCCAGCATTTT. Amino acids: CSVDGGGRQPQHF.